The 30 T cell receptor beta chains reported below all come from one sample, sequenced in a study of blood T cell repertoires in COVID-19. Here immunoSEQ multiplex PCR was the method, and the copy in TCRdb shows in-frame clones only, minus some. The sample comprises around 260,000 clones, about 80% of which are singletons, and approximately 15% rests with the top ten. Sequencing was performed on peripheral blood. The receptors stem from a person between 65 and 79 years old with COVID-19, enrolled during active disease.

The CDR3, as DNA: TGCGCCAGCAGCCAAGATATCAGTTACACCGGGGAGCTGTTTTTT. It encodes CASSQDISYTGELFF. This chain uses TRBV4-3 with TRBJ2-2; no definite D call. Trimming stripped 0 bases from V and 3 bases from J, with 8 bases between. Germline V gives CDR1 LGHNA, CDR2 YSLEER. This CDR3 has 15 amino acids.

CDR3: CASSSTSAGETQYF. The CDR3 DNA follows: TGTGCCAGCAGCTCAACTAGCGCTGGAGAGACCCAGTACTTC. The rearrangement uses TRBV5-4 and TRBJ2-5, with 7 bases aligning to TRBD2. CDR3 length: 14 amino acids. Germline V gene data show CDR1 as SGHNT and CDR2 as YYREEE (reference sequence). The V and J ends lost 3 bases and 4 bases, in that order; junction bases with no gene match: 6.

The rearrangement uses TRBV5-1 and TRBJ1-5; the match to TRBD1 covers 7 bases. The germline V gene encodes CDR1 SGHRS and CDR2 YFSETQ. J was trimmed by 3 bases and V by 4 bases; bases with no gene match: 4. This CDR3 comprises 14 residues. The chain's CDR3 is CASSLTGPNQPQHF. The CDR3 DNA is TGCGCCAGCAGCCTGACAGGGCCCAATCAGCCCCAGCATTTT.

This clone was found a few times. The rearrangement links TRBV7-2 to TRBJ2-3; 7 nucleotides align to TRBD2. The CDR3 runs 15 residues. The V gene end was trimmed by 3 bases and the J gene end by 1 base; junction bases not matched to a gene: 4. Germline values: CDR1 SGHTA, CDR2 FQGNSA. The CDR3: CASSFPAGGTDTQYF. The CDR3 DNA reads TGTGCCAGCAGCTTTCCTGCGGGGGGCACAGATACGCAGTATTTT. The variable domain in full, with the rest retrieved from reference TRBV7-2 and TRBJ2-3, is GAGVSQSPSNKVTEKGKDVELRCDPISGHTALYWYRQSLGQGLEFLIYFQGNSAPDKSGLPSDRFSAERTGGSVSTLTIQRTQQEDSAVYLCASSFPAGGTDTQYFGPGTRLTVL.

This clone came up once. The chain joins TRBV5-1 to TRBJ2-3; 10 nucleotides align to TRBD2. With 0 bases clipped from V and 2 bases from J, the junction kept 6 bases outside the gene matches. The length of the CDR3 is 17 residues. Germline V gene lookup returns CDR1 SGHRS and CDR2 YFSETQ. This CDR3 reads CASSLGSSGSPTDTQYF. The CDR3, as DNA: TGCGCCAGCAGCTTGGGCTCTAGCGGGAGCCCCACAGATACGCAGTATTTT.

CDR3 coding DNA: TGTGCCAGCAGCCATACCGGGCTTCGGGGTTCACTCGCTGGAAACACCATATATTTT. Translated, it gives CASSHTGLRGSLAGNTIYF. The chain has TRBV7-2 and TRBJ1-3, with no clear D. The CDR3 has 19 amino acids. V lost 5 bases and J 2 bases, leaving 25 bases between the germline ends. Looked up from germline, CDR1 is SGHTA and CDR2 is FQGNSA.

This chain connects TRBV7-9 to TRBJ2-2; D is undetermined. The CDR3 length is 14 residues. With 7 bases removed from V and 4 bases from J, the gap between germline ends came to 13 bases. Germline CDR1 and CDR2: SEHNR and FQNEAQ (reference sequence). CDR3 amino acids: CASTLGLSTGELFF. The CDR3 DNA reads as TGTGCCAGCACCTTGGGCCTGAGCACCGGGGAGCTGTTTTTT.

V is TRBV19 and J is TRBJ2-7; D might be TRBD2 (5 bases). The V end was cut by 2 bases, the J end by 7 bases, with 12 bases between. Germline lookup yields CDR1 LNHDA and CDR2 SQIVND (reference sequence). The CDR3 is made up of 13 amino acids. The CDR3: CASSISTTGEQYF. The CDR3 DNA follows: TGTGCCAGTAGTATATCCACAACGGGGGAGCAGTACTTC. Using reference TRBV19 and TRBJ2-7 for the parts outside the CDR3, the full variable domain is DGGITQSPKYLFRKEGQNVTLSCEQNLNHDAMYWYRQDPGQGLRLIYYSQIVNDFQKGDIAEGYSVSREKKESFPLTVTSAQKNPTAFYLCASSISTTGEQYFGPGTRLTVT.

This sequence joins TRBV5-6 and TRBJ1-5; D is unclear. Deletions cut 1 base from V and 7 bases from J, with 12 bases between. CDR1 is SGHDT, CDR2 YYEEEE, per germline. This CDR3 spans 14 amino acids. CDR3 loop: CASSLPGELQPQHF. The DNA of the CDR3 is TGTGCCAGCAGCTTGCCCGGGGAATTGCAGCCCCAGCATTTT.

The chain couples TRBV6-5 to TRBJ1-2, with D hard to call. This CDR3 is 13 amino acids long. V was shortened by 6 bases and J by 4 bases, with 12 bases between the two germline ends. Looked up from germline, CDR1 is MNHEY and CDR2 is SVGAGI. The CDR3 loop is CASSRTEGYGYTF. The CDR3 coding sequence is TGTGCCAGCAGCCGGACTGAAGGCTATGGCTACACCTTC.

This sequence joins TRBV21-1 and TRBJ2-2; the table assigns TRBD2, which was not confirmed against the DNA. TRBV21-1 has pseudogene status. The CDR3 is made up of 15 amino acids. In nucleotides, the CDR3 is TGTGCCAGCAGCAAATGGAGGCCGAACACCGGGGAGCTGTTTTTT. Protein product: CASSKWRPNTGELFF.

The CDR3 spells CASSPGLAGVEQFF. DNA for the CDR3: TGTGCCAGCAGCCCTGGACTAGCGGGGGTTGAGCAGTTCTTC. The chain links TRBV11-3 to TRBJ2-1, with 13 bases matching TRBD2. This CDR3 contains 14 residues. Losses at the gene ends were 5 bases for V and 9 bases for J; bases not matched to a gene: 4. Germline V gene sequence: CDR1 SGHNT, CDR2 YENEEA.

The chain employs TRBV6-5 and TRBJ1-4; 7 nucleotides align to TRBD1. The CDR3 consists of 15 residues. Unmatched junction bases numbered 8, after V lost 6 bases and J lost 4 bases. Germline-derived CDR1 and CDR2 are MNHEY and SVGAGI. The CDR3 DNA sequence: TGTGCCAGCAGCCACATTACAGGGGATAATGAAAAACTGTTTTTT. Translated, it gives CASSHITGDNEKLFF.

The CDR3 protein is CASSHGQGREKLFF. The CDR3, as DNA: TGCGCCAGCAGCCACGGACAGGGTCGGGAAAAACTGTTTTTT. The chain recombines TRBV5-1 with TRBJ1-4; 8 bases line up with TRBD1. V dropped 4 bases and J dropped 8; count of bases not matched to a gene: 7. The CDR3 extends over 14 amino acids. Germline CDR1 is SGHRS and CDR2 is YFSETQ.

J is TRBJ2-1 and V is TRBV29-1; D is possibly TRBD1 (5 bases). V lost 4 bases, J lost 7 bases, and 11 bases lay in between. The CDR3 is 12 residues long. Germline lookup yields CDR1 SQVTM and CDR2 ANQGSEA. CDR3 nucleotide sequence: TGCAGCGTTGCAGGCAGGGTGAATGAGCAGTTCTTC. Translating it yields CSVAGRVNEQFF.

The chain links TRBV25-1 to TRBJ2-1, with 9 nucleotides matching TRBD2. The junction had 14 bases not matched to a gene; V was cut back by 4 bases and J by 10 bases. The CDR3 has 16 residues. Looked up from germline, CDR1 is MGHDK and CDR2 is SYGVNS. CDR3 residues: CASSGPAERGAREQFF. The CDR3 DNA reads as TGTGCCAGCAGTGGCCCTGCAGAGCGGGGGGCCAGGGAGCAGTTCTTC. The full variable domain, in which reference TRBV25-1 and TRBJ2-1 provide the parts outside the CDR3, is EADIYQTPRYLVIGTGKKITLECSQTMGHDKMYWYQQDPGMELHLIHYSYGVNSTEKGDLSSESTVSRIRTEHFPLTLESARPSHTSQYLCASSGPAERGAREQFFGPGTRLTVL.

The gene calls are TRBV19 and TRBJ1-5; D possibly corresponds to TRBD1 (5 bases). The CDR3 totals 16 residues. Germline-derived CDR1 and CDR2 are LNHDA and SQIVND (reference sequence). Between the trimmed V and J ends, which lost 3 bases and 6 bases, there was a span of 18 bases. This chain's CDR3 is CASSMSTPDQGQPQHF. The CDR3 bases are TGTGCCAGTAGTATGTCGACCCCGGACCAGGGTCAGCCCCAGCATTTT.

Written as DNA, the CDR3 is TGTGCCAGCAGCCAAGATGTTCGGTTTGGCTACACCTTC. Translation gives CASSQDVRFGYTF. This chain connects TRBV3-1 (or the pseudogene TRBV3-2) to TRBJ1-2; D is unresolved. The V end lost 0 bases, the J end lost 7 bases, and 9 bases lay between the germline ends. CDR1 and CDR2 (germline): LGHDT, YNNKEL (reference sequence). The CDR3 has 13 amino acids.

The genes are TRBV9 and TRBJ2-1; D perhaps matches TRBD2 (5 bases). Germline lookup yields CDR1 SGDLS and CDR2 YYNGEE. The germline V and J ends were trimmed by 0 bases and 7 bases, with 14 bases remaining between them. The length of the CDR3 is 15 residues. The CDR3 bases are TGTGCCAGCAGCGTAGGGGGAGCGAGTGGGAATGAGCAGTTCTTC. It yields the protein CASSVGGASGNEQFF.

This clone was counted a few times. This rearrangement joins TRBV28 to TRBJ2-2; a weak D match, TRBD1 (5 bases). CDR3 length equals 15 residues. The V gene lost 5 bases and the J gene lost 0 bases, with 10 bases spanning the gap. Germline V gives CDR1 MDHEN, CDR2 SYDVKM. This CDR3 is CASSMRQPNTGELFF. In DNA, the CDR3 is TGTGCCAGCAGTATGCGACAGCCGAACACCGGGGAGCTGTTTTTT.

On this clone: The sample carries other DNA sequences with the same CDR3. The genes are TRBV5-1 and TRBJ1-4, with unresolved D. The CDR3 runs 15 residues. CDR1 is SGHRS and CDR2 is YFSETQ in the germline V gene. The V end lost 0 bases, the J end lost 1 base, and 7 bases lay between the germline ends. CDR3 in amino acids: CASSLGAGTNEKLFF. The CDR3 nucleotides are TGCGCCAGCAGCTTGGGTGCGGGAACTAATGAAAAACTGTTTTTT.

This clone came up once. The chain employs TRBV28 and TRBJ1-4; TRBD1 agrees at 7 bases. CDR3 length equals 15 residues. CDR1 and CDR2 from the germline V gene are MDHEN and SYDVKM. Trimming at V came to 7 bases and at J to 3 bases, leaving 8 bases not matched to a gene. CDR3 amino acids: CASIRLGQANEKLFF. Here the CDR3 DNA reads TGTGCCAGCATTCGCCTTGGACAGGCTAATGAAAAACTGTTTTTT.

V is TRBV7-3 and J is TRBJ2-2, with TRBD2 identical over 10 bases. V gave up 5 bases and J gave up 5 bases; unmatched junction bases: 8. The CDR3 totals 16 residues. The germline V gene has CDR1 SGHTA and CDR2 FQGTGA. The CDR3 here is CASSASGGAWTGELFF. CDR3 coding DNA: TGTGCCAGCAGCGCAAGCGGGGGGGCATGGACCGGGGAGCTGTTTTTT.

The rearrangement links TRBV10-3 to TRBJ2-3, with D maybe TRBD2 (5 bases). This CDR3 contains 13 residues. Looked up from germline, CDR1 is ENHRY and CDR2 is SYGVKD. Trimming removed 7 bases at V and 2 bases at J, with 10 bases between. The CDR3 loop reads CAITPGSTDTQYF. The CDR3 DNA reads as TGTGCCATCACCCCGGGGTCCACAGATACGCAGTATTTT.

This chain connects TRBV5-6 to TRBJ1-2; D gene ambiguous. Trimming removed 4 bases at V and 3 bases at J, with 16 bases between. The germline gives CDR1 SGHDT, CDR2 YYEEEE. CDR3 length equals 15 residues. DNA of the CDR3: TGTGCCAGCAGCCCCGGGATTGCGGACTACTATGGCTACACCTTC. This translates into CASSPGIADYYGYTF.

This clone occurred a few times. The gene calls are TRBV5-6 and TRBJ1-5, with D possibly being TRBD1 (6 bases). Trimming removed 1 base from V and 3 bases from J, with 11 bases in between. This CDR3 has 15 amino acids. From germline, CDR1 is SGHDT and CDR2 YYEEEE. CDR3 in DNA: TGTGCCAGCAGCTTGTCCGGGACACCCAATCAGCCCCAGCATTTT. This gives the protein CASSLSGTPNQPQHF. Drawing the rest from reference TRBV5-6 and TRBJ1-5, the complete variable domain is DAGVTQSPTHLIKTRGQQVTLRCSPKSGHDTVSWYQQALGQGPQFIFQYYEEEERQRGNFPDRFSGHQFPNYSSELNVNALLLGDSALYLCASSLSGTPNQPQHFGDGTRLSIL.

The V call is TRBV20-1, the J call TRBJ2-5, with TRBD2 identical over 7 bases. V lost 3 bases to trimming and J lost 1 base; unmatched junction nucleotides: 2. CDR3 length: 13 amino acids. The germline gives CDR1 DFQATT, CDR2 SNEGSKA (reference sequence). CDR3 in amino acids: CSASGRVQETQYF. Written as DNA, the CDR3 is TGCAGTGCTAGTGGGAGGGTCCAAGAGACCCAGTACTTC.

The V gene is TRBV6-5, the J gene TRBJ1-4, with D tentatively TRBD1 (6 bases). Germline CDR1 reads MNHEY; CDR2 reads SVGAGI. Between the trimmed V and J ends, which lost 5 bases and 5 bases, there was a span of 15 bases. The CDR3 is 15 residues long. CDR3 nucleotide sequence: TGTGCCAGCAGTACCATCAGGGGATACAATGAAAAACTGTTTTTT. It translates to CASSTIRGYNEKLFF.

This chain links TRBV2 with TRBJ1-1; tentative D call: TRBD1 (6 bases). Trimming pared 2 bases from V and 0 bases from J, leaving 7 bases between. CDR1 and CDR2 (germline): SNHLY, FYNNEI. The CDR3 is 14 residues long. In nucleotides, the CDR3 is TGTGCCAGCAGTGAACAGGGGATGAACACTGAAGCTTTCTTT. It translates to CASSEQGMNTEAFF. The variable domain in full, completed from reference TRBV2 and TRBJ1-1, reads EPEVTQTPSHQVTQMGQEVILRCVPISNHLYFYWYRQILGQKVEFLVSFYNNEISEKSEIFDDQFSVERPDGSNFTLKIRSTKLEDSAMYFCASSEQGMNTEAFFGQGTRLTVV.

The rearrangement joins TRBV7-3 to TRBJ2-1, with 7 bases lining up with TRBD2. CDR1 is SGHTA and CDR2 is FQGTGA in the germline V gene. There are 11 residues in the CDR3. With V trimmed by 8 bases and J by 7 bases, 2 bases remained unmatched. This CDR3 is CASGGVNEQFF. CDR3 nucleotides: TGTGCCAGCGGGGGGGTGAATGAGCAGTTCTTC.